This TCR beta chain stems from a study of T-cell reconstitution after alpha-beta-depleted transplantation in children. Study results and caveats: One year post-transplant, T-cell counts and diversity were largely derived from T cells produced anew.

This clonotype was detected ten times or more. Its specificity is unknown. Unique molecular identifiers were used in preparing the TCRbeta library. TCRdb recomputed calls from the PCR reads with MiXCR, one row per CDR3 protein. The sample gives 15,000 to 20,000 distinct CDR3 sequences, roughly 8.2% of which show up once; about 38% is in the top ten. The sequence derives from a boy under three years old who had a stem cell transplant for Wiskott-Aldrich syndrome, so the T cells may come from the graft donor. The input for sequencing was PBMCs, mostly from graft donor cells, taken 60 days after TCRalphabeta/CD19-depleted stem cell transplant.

This CDR3 reads CASSRFSGGTDTQYF. The CDR3 nucleotides read TGTGCCAGCAGCCGGTTTTCTGGCGGCACAGATACGCAGTATTTT. V usage is TRBV2 and J usage is TRBJ2-3, with D unclear. The germline CDR1 and CDR2 sequences are SNHLY and FYNNEI. There are 15 residues in the CDR3. V was cut by 6 bases and J by 1 base, with 14 bases left in between.